These 27 T cell receptor beta chains were sequenced from one sample in a study of blood T cell repertoires in COVID-19 (TCRdb year 2020). The method behind the library was the immunoSEQ multiplex PCR assay. Sourced from immuneACCESS, this table was stored by TCRdb with only in-frame sequences that have V and J called. A share of the clones is absent; for the studies checked, an unresolved V gene accounts for under half, and the remainder has no known explanation. For this sample there are roughly 360,000 clones; 88% appear just once. Of the sample, around 0.95% is held by the ten largest clones. The sequenced sample consisted of PBMCs or T cells enriched from blood (not recorded which). These TCRs come from a woman aged 25 to 39 with acute COVID-19.

The CDR3 region is CASSYPRGSGANVLTF. CDR3 DNA sequence: TGTGCCAGCAGTTACCCCAGGGGTTCTGGGGCCAACGTCCTGACTTTC. The chain joins TRBV6-5 to TRBJ2-6, with D maybe TRBD1 (6 bases). Between the trimmed V and J ends, which lost 2 bases and 1 base, there was a span of 9 bases. This CDR3 has 16 residues. CDR1 MNHEY and CDR2 SVGAGI come from the germline V gene.

This clone was recorded a few times. The chain uses TRBV21-1 and TRBJ2-7; the D segment call TRBD2 is taken from the table without a DNA check. TRBV21-1 is a pseudogene segment. The CDR3 length is 15 residues. The CDR3 coding sequence is TGTGCCAGCAGCGACCCCCGGGAGAGCTCCTACGAGCAGTACTTC. It yields the protein CASSDPRESSYEQYF.

This chain joins TRBV3-1 (or the pseudogene TRBV3-2) and TRBJ1-3; D perhaps matches TRBD1 (5 bases). Germline CDR1 and CDR2: LGHDT and YNNKEL (reference sequence). V lost 4 bases and J 2 bases, leaving 6 bases between the germline ends. The CDR3 runs to 13 residues. CDR3: CASSRGAGNTIYF. The CDR3 DNA sequence: TGTGCCAGCAGCCGGGGGGCTGGAAACACCATATATTTT.

This chain connects TRBV27 to TRBJ1-4, with D perhaps matching TRBD1 (5 bases). Germline V gene sequence: CDR1 MNHEY, CDR2 SMNVEV (reference sequence). Deletions cut 6 bases from V and 4 bases from J, with 15 bases between. CDR3 length: 15 amino acids. The CDR3 bases are TGTGCCAGCAGGTCCGACAGCCTAGATAATGAAAAACTGTTTTTT. Residues: CASRSDSLDNEKLFF.

The genes are TRBV10-3 and TRBJ2-2, with 8 bases fitting TRBD1. J gave up 4 bases and V 7 bases, and 8 bases lay outside the gene matches. Germline CDR1 is ENHRY and CDR2 is SYGVKD. The CDR3 contains 15 residues. This chain's CDR3 is CAINPTGVATGELFF. DNA of the CDR3: TGTGCCATCAACCCGACAGGGGTGGCCACCGGGGAGCTGTTTTTT.

This rearrangement joins TRBV4-3 to TRBJ1-2; a weak D match, TRBD1 (5 bases). V gave up 0 bases and J gave up 6 bases, with 11 bases separating them. There are 14 residues in the CDR3. Germline V gene data show CDR1 as LGHNA and CDR2 as YSLEER. The CDR3, as DNA: TGCGCCAGCAGCCAAGAGGGGCGTGCAAATGGCTACACCTTC. It yields the protein CASSQEGRANGYTF.

V usage is TRBV19 and J usage is TRBJ2-1, with 7 bases matching TRBD2. The germline V gene encodes CDR1 LNHDA and CDR2 SQIVND (reference sequence). The CDR3 runs 16 residues. V lost 5 bases to trimming and J lost 4 bases; unmatched junction nucleotides: 11. In nucleotides, the CDR3 is TGTGCCAGTAGTTGGTCTAGCGGTAAAGATTACAATGAGCAGTTCTTC. Its translation is CASSWSSGKDYNEQFF.

This chain connects TRBV4-2 to TRBJ1-3; possible D gene TRBD1, 6 bases. The germline gives CDR1 LGHNA, CDR2 YNFKEQ. With 4 bases removed from V and 0 bases from J, the gap between germline ends came to 13 bases. There are 16 residues in the CDR3. CDR3 nucleotide sequence: TGTGCCAGCAGCCCCTTTGGACAGCTCTCTGGAAACACCATATATTTT. Translated, it gives CASSPFGQLSGNTIYF.

The chain combines TRBV19 with TRBJ1-2, with 9 bases fitting TRBD1. The CDR3 extends over 13 amino acids. With 5 bases clipped from V and 3 bases from J, the junction kept 1 base outside the gene matches. Germline CDR1 is LNHDA and CDR2 is SQIVND (reference sequence). CDR3 sequence (DNA): TGTGCCAGTAGTTGGGACAGGGACTATGGCTACACCTTC. Protein sequence: CASSWDRDYGYTF.

CDR3 residues: CASSLGPGIGNEQFF. Here the CDR3 DNA reads TGTGCCAGCAGCTTGGGTCCGGGGATAGGGAATGAGCAGTTCTTC. V usage is TRBV9 and J usage is TRBJ2-1; D is perhaps TRBD2 (5 bases). Germline V gene sequence: CDR1 SGDLS, CDR2 YYNGEE. Trimming stripped 4 bases from V and 7 bases from J, with 18 bases between. This CDR3 is 15 amino acids long.

V usage is TRBV5-5 and J usage is TRBJ2-3, with a weak D call TRBD1 (5 bases). V was cut by 2 bases and J by 4 bases, with 14 bases left in between. CDR3 size: 15 residues. Germline-derived CDR1 and CDR2 are SGHKS and YYEKEE (reference sequence). The CDR3 DNA is TGTGCCAGCAGCTTTCTTGTGCAGGGCCCAGATACGCAGTATTTT. Translation: CASSFLVQGPDTQYF.

This clone turned up a few times. V is TRBV5-5 and J is TRBJ2-2, with D unresolved. The germline CDR1 and CDR2 sequences are SGHKS and YYEKEE (reference sequence). This CDR3 comprises 14 residues. The V gene lost 5 bases and the J gene lost 3 bases, with 11 bases spanning the gap. For the CDR3, the DNA is TGTGCCAGCAGTTTCGACGGAGACACCGGGGAGCTGTTTTTT. Its translation is CASSFDGDTGELFF.

The chain recombines TRBV10-3 with TRBJ1-1; 10 nucleotides match TRBD1. The ends lost 4 bases at V and 0 bases at J; junction bases unmatched: 8. CDR3 size: 17 residues. Germline lookup yields CDR1 ENHRY and CDR2 SYGVKD. The CDR3 region is CAISGRWTGGMNTEAFF. CDR3 bases: TGTGCCATCAGTGGACGATGGACAGGGGGGATGAACACTGAAGCTTTCTTT.

The V gene is TRBV4-1, the J gene TRBJ1-3; D is uncertain. The CDR3 is made up of 15 amino acids. From germline, CDR1 is MGHRA and CDR2 YSYEKL. V was cut by 3 bases and J by 2 bases, with 11 bases left in between. The CDR3 protein is CASSQRSLAGNTIYF. The CDR3, as DNA: TGCGCCAGCAGCCAGAGATCCCTCGCTGGAAACACCATATATTTT.

V gene TRBV20-1 combines with J gene TRBJ2-7; 7 nucleotides line up with TRBD1. The CDR3 extends over 11 amino acids. Unmatched junction bases numbered 5, after V lost 6 bases and J lost 6 bases. CDR1 is DFQATT, CDR2 SNEGSKA, per germline (reference sequence). CDR3 sequence reads: CSALRDSEQYF. CDR3 bases: TGCAGTGCGTTACGGGACAGCGAGCAGTACTTC.

The chain links TRBV6-5 to TRBJ2-2, with TRBD2 as a possible D gene (6 bases). The CDR3 consists of 16 residues. V was trimmed by 2 bases and J by 6 bases, leaving 16 bases between them. Per the germline V gene, CDR1 is MNHEY and CDR2 is SVGAGI. DNA for the CDR3: TGTGCCAGCAGTTACCCACAGCATCCGGGGGCCGGGGAGCTGTTTTTT. Its translation is CASSYPQHPGAGELFF.

V usage is TRBV7-3 and J usage is TRBJ2-3; 8 bases are shared with TRBD2. V lost 3 bases to trimming and J lost 5 bases; unmatched junction nucleotides: 4. Looked up from germline, CDR1 is SGHTA and CDR2 is FQGTGA. This CDR3 has 14 residues. The CDR3: CASSFGLAGDTQYF. The CDR3 DNA sequence: TGTGCCAGCAGCTTTGGGCTAGCGGGAGATACGCAGTATTTT.

V and J are TRBV11-3 and TRBJ2-2, with D perhaps matching TRBD1 (7 bases). CDR1 is SGHNT and CDR2 is YENEEA in the germline V gene. CDR3 length: 15 residues. V lost 5 bases, J lost 3 bases, and 13 bases lay in between. The DNA for the CDR3 is TGTGCCAGCAGCCCCAGGGGGGTATACACCGGGGAGCTGTTTTTT. Its translation: CASSPRGVYTGELFF.

J is TRBJ1-1 and V is TRBV2, with D possibly being TRBD1 (5 bases). V was clipped by 2 bases and J by 3 bases, with 10 bases between them. Per the germline V gene, CDR1 is SNHLY and CDR2 is FYNNEI. The length of the CDR3 is 14 residues. The CDR3 sequence: CASSEPAGHTEAFF. In DNA, the CDR3 is TGTGCCAGCAGTGAACCGGCAGGGCACACTGAAGCTTTCTTT.

The rearrangement joins TRBV5-1 to TRBJ1-1; D is possibly TRBD1 (5 bases). Per the germline V gene, CDR1 is SGHRS and CDR2 is YFSETQ. With 0 bases removed from V and 0 bases from J, the gap between germline ends came to 6 bases. This CDR3 has 14 residues. The CDR3 DNA reads TGCGCCAGCAGCTTGGGACAGATGAACACTGAAGCTTTCTTT. This codes for CASSLGQMNTEAFF.

The chain joins TRBV3-1 (or the pseudogene TRBV3-2) to TRBJ1-4, with TRBD1 matching over 10 bases. Looked up from germline, CDR1 is LGHDT and CDR2 is YNNKEL (reference sequence). The CDR3 is 14 amino acids. V shed 3 bases, J shed 8 bases, and the junction held 3 bases outside the gene matches. The chain's CDR3 is CASSHGTGEEKLFF. CDR3 in DNA: TGTGCCAGCAGCCACGGGACAGGGGAAGAAAAACTGTTTTTT.

The chain couples TRBV5-4 to TRBJ2-2, with TRBD1 identical over 7 bases. The CDR3 is 16 amino acids. V dropped 0 bases and J dropped 1; count of bases not matched to a gene: 3. Looked up from germline, CDR1 is SGHNT and CDR2 is YYREEE (reference sequence). CDR3 in DNA: TGTGCCAGCAGCTTGGTTCCAGGGGGGAACACCGGGGAGCTGTTTTTT. Its translation: CASSLVPGGNTGELFF.

The chain employs TRBV10-3 and TRBJ2-7; unclear D gene. CDR1 is ENHRY and CDR2 is SYGVKD in the germline V gene. The ends were cut back, 0 bases at V and 2 bases at J, with 2 bases in the middle. The CDR3 is 12 residues long. Here the CDR3 reads CAISESTYEQYF. The CDR3 DNA is TGTGCCATCAGTGAGTCCACCTACGAGCAGTACTTC.

The CDR3 protein is CASSLGQGDYGYTF. CDR3 nucleotides: TGTGCCAGCAGCCTGGGACAGGGGGACTATGGCTACACCTTC. J is TRBJ1-2 and V is TRBV27; 11 positions agree with TRBD1. This CDR3 is built from 14 residues. V was clipped by 6 bases and J by 3 bases; unmatched bases: 3. Germline values: CDR1 MNHEY, CDR2 SMNVEV (reference sequence).

The CDR3 reads CASSVGTSGGRDTGELFF. In DNA, the CDR3 is TGTGCCAGCAGCGTAGGGACTAGCGGGGGGCGGGACACCGGGGAGCTGTTTTTT. The chain is built from TRBV9 and TRBJ2-2; the match to TRBD2 covers 14 bases. V trimming: 0 bases; J trimming: 3 bases; junction bases outside the gene matches: 4. The CDR3 covers 18 residues. Germline CDR1 is SGDLS and CDR2 is YYNGEE.

The chain carries TRBV27 and TRBJ1-5, with TRBD1 matching 7 bases. The V segment lost 4 bases and the J segment 9 bases; nucleotides outside the gene matches: 12. Germline V CDR1 and CDR2: MNHEY, SMNVEV (reference sequence). The CDR3 runs to 15 residues. The CDR3 loop reads CASSSTGRNPSPQHF. The DNA for the CDR3 is TGTGCCAGCAGTTCGACAGGGAGAAACCCCTCGCCCCAGCATTTT.

Concerning this clone: The sample contains more than one DNA sequence encoding this CDR3. V is TRBV24-1 and J is TRBJ1-1, with 9 bases that match TRBD1. Looked up from germline, CDR1 is KGHDR and CDR2 is SFDVKD. The CDR3 spans 15 residues. The V segment lost 2 bases and the J segment 3 bases; nucleotides outside the gene matches: 3. The CDR3 is CATSDSGTGYTEAFF. The CDR3 nucleotides are TGTGCCACCAGTGATTCCGGGACAGGGTACACTGAAGCTTTCTTT.